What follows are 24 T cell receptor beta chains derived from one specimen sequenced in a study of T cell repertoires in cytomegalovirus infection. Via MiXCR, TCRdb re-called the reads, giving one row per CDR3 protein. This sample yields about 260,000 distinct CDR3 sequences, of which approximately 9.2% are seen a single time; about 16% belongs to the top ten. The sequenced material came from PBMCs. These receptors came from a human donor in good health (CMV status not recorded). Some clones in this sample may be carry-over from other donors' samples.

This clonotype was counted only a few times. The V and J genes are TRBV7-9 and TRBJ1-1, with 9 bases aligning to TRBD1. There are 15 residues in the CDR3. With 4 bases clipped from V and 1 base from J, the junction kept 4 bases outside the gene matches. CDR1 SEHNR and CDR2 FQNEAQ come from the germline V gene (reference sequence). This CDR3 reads CASSSGQGQNTEAFF. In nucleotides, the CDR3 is TGTGCCAGCAGCTCCGGACAGGGGCAGAACACTGAAGCTTTCTTT.

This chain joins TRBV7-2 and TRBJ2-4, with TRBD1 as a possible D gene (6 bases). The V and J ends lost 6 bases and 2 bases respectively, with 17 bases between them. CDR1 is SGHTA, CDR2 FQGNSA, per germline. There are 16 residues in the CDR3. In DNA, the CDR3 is TGTGCCAGCAGTCATAACAGGGTCGGATCCAAAAACATTCAGTACTTC. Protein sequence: CASSHNRVGSKNIQYF.

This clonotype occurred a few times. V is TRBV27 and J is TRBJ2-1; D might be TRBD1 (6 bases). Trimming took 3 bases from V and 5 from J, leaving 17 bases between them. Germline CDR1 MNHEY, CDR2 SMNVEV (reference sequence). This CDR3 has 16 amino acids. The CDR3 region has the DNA TGTGCCAGCAGTTTCTCCGGGACAATTACACACAATGAGCAGTTCTTC. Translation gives CASSFSGTITHNEQFF.

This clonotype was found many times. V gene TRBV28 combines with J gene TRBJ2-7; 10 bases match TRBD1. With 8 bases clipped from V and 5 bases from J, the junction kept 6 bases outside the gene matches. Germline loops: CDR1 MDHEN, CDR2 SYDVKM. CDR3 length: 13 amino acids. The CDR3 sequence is CASLTGGKDEQYF. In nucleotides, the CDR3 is TGTGCCAGCCTGACAGGGGGCAAGGACGAGCAGTACTTC. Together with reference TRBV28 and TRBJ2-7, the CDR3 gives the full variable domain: DVKVTQSSRYLVKRTGEKVFLECVQDMDHENMFWYRQDPGLGLRLIYFSYDVKMKEKGDIPEGYSVSREKKERFSLILESASTNQTSMYLCASLTGGKDEQYFGPGTRLTVT.

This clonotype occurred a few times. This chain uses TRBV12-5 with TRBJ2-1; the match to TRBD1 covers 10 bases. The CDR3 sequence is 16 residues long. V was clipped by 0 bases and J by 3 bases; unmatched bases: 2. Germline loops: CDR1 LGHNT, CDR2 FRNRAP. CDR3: CASGLVWTGGYNEQFF. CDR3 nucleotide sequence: TGTGCTAGTGGTTTGGTTTGGACAGGGGGCTACAATGAGCAGTTCTTC.

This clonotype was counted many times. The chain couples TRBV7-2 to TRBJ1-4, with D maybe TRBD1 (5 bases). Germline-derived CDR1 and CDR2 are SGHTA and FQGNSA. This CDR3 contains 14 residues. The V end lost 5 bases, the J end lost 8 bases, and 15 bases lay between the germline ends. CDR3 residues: CASSPTPRGEKLFF. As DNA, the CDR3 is TGTGCCAGCAGCCCTACACCGAGGGGAGAAAAACTGTTTTTT.

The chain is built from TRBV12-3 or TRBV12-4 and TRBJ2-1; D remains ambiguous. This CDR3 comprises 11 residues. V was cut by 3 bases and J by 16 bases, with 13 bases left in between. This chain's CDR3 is CASSFRTRAFF. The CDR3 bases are TGTGCCAGCAGTTTCCGGACCCGGGCATTCTTC.

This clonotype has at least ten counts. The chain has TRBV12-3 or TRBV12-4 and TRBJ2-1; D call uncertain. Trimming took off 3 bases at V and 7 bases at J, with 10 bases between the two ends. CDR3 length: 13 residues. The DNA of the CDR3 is TGTGCCAGCAGTTTTTATCTATTTAATGAGCAGTTCTTC. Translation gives CASSFYLFNEQFF.

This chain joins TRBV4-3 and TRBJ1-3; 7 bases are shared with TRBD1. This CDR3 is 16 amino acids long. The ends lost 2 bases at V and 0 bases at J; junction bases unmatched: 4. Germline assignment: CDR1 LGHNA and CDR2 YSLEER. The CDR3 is CASSQIGTASGNTIYF. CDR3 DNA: TGCGCCAGCAGCCAAATAGGGACAGCCTCTGGAAACACCATATATTTT.

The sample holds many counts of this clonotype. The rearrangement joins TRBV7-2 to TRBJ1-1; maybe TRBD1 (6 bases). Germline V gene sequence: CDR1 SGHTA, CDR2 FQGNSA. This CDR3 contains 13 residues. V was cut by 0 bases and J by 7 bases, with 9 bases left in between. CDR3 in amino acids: CASSLALDSEAFF. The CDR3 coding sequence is TGTGCCAGCAGCTTAGCGCTGGACAGTGAAGCTTTCTTT.

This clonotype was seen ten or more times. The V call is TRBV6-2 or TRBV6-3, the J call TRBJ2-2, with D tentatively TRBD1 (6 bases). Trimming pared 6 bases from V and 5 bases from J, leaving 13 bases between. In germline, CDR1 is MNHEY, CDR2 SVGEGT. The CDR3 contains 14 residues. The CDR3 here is CASRIQGWTGELFF. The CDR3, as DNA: TGTGCCAGCAGAATACAGGGTTGGACCGGGGAGCTGTTTTTT.

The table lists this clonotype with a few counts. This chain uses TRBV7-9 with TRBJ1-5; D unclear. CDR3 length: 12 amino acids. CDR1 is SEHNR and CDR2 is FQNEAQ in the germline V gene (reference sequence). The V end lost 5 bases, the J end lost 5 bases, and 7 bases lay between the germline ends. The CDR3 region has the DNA TGTGCCAGCAGCCTTGACCATCAGCCCCAGCATTTT. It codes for CASSLDHQPQHF.

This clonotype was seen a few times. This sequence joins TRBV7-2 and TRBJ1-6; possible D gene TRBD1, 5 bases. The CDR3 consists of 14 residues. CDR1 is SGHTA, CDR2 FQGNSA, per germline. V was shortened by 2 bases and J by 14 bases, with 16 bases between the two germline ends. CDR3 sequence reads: CASSLSGSPRALHF. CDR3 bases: TGTGCCAGCAGCTTATCGGGGAGTCCCAGGGCCCTCCACTTT. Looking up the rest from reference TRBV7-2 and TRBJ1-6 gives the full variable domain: GAGVSQSPSNKVTEKGKDVELRCDPISGHTALYWYRQSLGQGLEFLIYFQGNSAPDKSGLPSDRFSAERTGGSVSTLTIQRTQQEDSAVYLCASSLSGSPRALHFGNGTRLTVT.

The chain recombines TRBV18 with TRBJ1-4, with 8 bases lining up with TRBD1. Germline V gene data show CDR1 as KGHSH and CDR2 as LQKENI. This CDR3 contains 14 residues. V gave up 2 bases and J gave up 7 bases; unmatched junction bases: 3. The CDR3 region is CASSPSQGVEKLFF. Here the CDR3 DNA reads TGTGCCAGCTCACCATCACAGGGGGTTGAAAAACTGTTTTTT.

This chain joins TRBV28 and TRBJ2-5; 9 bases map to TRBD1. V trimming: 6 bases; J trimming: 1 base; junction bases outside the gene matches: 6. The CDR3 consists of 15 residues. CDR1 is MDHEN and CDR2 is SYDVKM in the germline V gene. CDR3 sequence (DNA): TGTGCCAGCAGCATTCTGACAGGGGGCCAAGAGACCCAGTACTTC. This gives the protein CASSILTGGQETQYF.

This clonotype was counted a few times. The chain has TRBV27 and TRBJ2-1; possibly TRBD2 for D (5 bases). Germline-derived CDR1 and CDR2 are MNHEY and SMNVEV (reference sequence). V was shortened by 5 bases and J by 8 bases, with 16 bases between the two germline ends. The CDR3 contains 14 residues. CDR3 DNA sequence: TGTGCCAGCAGTCCCACTATACTAGTCCATGAGCAGTTCTTC. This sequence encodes CASSPTILVHEQFF.

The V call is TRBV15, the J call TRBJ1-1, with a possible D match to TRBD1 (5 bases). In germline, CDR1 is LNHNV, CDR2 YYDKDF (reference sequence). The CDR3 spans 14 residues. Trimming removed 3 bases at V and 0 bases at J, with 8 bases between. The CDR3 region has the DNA TGTGCCACCAGCAGGACAGATATGAACACTGAAGCTTTCTTT. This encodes CATSRTDMNTEAFF.

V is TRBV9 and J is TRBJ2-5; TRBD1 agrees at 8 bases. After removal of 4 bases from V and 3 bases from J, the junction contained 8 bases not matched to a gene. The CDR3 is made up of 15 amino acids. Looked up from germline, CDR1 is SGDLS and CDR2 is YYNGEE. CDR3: CASSLRQGQKETQYF. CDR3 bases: TGTGCCAGCAGCCTTCGACAGGGGCAAAAAGAGACCCAGTACTTC.

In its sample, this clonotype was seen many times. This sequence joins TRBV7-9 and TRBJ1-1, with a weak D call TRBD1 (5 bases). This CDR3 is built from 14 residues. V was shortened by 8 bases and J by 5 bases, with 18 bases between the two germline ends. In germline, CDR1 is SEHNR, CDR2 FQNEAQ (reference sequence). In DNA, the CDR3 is TGTGCCAGCTTGCATGGGGGGGGAGGGACTGAAGCTTTCTTT. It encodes CASLHGGGGTEAFF.

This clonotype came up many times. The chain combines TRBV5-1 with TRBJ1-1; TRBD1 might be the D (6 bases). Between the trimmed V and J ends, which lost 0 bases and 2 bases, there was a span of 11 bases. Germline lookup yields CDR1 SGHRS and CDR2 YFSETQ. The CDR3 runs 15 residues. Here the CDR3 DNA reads TGCGCCAGCAGCTTGGGATTACAGGGCAACACTGAAGCTTTCTTT. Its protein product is CASSLGLQGNTEAFF.

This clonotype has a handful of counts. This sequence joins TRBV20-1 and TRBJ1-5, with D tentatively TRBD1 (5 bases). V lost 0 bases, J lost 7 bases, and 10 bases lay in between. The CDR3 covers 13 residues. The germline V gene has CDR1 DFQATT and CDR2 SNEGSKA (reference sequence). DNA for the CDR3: TGCAGTGCTAGAGATGCAGGGAGCCAGCCCCAGCATTTT. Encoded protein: CSARDAGSQPQHF.

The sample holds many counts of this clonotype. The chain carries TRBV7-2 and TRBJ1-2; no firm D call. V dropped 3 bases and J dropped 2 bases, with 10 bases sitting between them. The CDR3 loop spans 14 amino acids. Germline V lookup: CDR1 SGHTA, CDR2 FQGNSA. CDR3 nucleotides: TGTGCCAGCAGCTTTTTGGGTGCCAACTATGGCTACACCTTC. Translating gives CASSFLGANYGYTF.

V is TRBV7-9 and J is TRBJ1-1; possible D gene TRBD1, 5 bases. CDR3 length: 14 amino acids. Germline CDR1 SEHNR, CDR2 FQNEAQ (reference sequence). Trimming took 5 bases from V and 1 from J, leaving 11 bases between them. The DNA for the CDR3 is TGTGCCAGCAGCCCCCGGACAAGGAACACTGAAGCTTTCTTT. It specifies CASSPRTRNTEAFF.

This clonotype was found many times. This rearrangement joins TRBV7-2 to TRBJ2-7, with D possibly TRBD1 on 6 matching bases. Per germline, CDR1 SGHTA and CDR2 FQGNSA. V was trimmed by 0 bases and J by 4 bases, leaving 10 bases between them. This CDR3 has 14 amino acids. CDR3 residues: CASSLAQGIYEQYF. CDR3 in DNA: TGTGCCAGCAGCTTAGCACAGGGAATATACGAGCAGTACTTC.